These 14 T cell receptor beta chains share one sample of origin, sequenced in a study of T cell responses to AZD1222 COVID-19 vaccine. TCRdb's copy holds only in-frame clones and misses some; the assay was immunoSEQ multiplex PCR. The sample has over 85,000 clones; 80% to 95% are singletons. The sample consisted of peripheral blood, taken on day 0 of AZD1222 vaccination. Receptors originate from an adult in good health.

This clone was seen a single time. The CDR3 nucleotides read TGCGCCAGCAGCCAAGAGGGGGCGCCTTTTGAAAAACTGTTTTTT. Amino acids: CASSQEGAPFEKLFF. The V gene is TRBV4-1, the J gene TRBJ1-4; tentatively, D is TRBD1 (6 bases). CDR3 length: 15 residues. In germline, CDR1 is MGHRA, CDR2 YSYEKL. Trimming shortened V by 0 bases and J by 7 bases, and 12 bases separated the two germline ends.

This CDR3 reads CAWGHRGATEAFF. CDR3 coding DNA: TGTGCCTGGGGCCACAGGGGCGCCACTGAAGCTTTCTTT. The rearrangement joins TRBV30 to TRBJ1-1, with 7 bases aligning to TRBD1. The CDR3 extends over 13 amino acids. CDR1 is GTSNPN and CDR2 is SVGIG in the germline V gene (reference sequence). V trimming: 5 bases; J trimming: 4 bases; junction bases outside the gene matches: 7.

V usage is TRBV19 and J usage is TRBJ2-7, with a possible D match to TRBD2 (5 bases). V was pared by 5 bases and J by 6 bases, with 17 bases between. The CDR3 spans 14 residues. In germline, CDR1 is LNHDA, CDR2 SQIVND (reference sequence). In DNA form, the CDR3 reads TGTGCCAGTAGTCCTTGGGAGAGAAGTTTCGAGCAGTACTTC. Translated, it gives CASSPWERSFEQYF.

The gene calls are TRBV10-3 and TRBJ2-3, with 14 bases that match TRBD2. J lost 3 bases, V lost 4 bases, and 6 bases had no gene match. The germline CDR1 and CDR2 sequences are ENHRY and SYGVKD. This CDR3 has 17 residues. The chain's CDR3 is CAISAPRLAGGTDTQYF. The CDR3 nucleotides are TGTGCCATCAGTGCCCCGCGACTAGCGGGGGGGACAGATACGCAGTATTTT.

The genes are TRBV5-4 and TRBJ2-1; D is unclear. The germline V and J ends were trimmed by 1 base and 8 bases, with 10 bases remaining between them. Germline V gene lookup returns CDR1 SGHNT and CDR2 YYREEE (reference sequence). The CDR3 runs to 13 residues. CDR3 in DNA: TGTGCCAGCAGCTTGTTTAAAGGATATGAGCAGTTCTTC. This sequence encodes CASSLFKGYEQFF.

The chain employs TRBV4-1 and TRBJ1-5; D is undetermined. The CDR3 has 14 residues. Germline V gives CDR1 MGHRA, CDR2 YSYEKL. V was shortened by 1 base and J by 2 bases, with 6 bases between the two germline ends. CDR3 nucleotides: TGCGCCAGCAGCCAAGTGAGGGGCAATCAGCCCCAGCATTTT. It is translated as CASSQVRGNQPQHF.

The V and J genes are TRBV7-8 and TRBJ1-1; D remains ambiguous. Germline V gene data show CDR1 as SGHVS and CDR2 as FQNEAQ. V gave up 1 base and J gave up 2 bases, with 11 bases separating them. This CDR3 is 15 amino acids long. The CDR3 DNA reads TGTGCCAGCAGCTTAGATAGTTCGACTAACACTGAAGCTTTCTTT. Translating gives CASSLDSSTNTEAFF.

The chain joins TRBV9 to TRBJ2-1, with TRBD2 identical over 11 bases. The germline CDR1 and CDR2 sequences are SGDLS and YYNGEE. This CDR3 comprises 15 residues. V was pared by 0 bases and J by 8 bases, with 4 bases of the junction left unmatched. CDR3 region: CASSVGLAGRDEQFF. The CDR3 nucleotides are TGTGCCAGCAGCGTAGGACTAGCGGGGCGGGATGAGCAGTTCTTC.

As DNA, the CDR3 is TGTGCCAGTAGTATGGGGACAGGGAGGTACGAGCAGTACTTC. It codes for CASSMGTGRYEQYF. The V call is TRBV19, the J call TRBJ2-7; 9 nucleotides line up with TRBD1. Germline loops: CDR1 LNHDA, CDR2 SQIVND (reference sequence). CDR3 length equals 14 residues. Trimming at V came to 3 bases and at J to 4 bases, leaving 4 bases not matched to a gene.

This chain connects TRBV5-1 to TRBJ2-7; 9 bases agree with TRBD1. Losses at the gene ends were 4 bases for V and 4 bases for J; bases not matched to a gene: 12. The length of the CDR3 is 16 residues. The germline CDR1 and CDR2 sequences are SGHRS and YFSETQ. The CDR3, as DNA: TGCGCCAGCAGCACCGACTTCACAGGGGGCGTTTACGAGCAGTACTTC. It translates to CASSTDFTGGVYEQYF.

The gene calls are TRBV27 and TRBJ2-7, with D perhaps TRBD1 or TRBD2 (5 bases each). The CDR3 runs to 12 residues. Germline-derived CDR1 and CDR2 are MNHEY and SMNVEV (reference sequence). V lost 8 bases to trimming and J lost 5 bases, with 13 bases between them. CDR3 loop: CASGPGPNEQYF. DNA for the CDR3: TGTGCCAGCGGGCCGGGGCCAAACGAGCAGTACTTC.

CDR3 sequence reads: CASSPPAGDREQFF. CDR3 coding DNA: TGTGCCAGCTCACCACCGGCGGGGGATCGGGAGCAGTTCTTC. This chain uses TRBV18 with TRBJ2-1, with 7 bases identical to TRBD2. The CDR3 runs to 14 residues. The V and J ends lost 0 bases and 10 bases, in that order; junction bases with no gene match: 6. Germline V gene sequence: CDR1 KGHSH, CDR2 LQKENI.

The chain uses TRBV24-1 and TRBJ1-4; 7 positions match TRBD1. The CDR3 totals 14 residues. The V gene end was trimmed by 3 bases and the J gene end by 11 bases; junction bases not matched to a gene: 8. Germline loops: CDR1 KGHDR, CDR2 SFDVKD. CDR3 sequence (DNA): TGTGCCACCAGTGATCCGGGACAGAGTGATAAACTGTTTTTT. The encoded protein is CATSDPGQSDKLFF.

The V call is TRBV28, the J call TRBJ1-5; no definite D call. Germline V CDR1 and CDR2: MDHEN, SYDVKM. This CDR3 contains 13 residues. V was shortened by 3 bases and J by 4 bases, with 7 bases between the two germline ends. The CDR3 coding sequence is TGTGCCAGCAGTTTTCAGTTAAATCAGCCCCAGCATTTT. This encodes CASSFQLNQPQHF.